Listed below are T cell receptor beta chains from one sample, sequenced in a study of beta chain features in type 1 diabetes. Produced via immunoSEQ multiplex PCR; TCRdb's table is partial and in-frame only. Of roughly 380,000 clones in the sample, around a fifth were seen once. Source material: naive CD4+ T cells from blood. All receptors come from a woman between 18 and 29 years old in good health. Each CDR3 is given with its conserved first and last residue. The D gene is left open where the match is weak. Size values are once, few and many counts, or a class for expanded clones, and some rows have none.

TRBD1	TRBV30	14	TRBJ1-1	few	CAWRGQLMNTEAFF	TGTGCCTGGAGGGGACAGCTCATGAACACTGAAGCTTTCTTT
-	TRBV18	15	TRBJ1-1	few	CASSPREGWSTEAFF	TGTGCCAGCTCACCACGTGAGGGATGGAGCACTGAAGCTTTCTTT
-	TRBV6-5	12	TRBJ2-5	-	CASSSRIGTQYF	TGTGCCAGCAGTAGCAGGATCGGGACCCAGTACTTC
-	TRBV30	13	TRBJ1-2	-	CAWSVQGGYGYTF	TGTGCCTGGAGTGTACAGGGAGGGTATGGCTACACCTTC
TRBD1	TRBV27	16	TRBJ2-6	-	CASSLQGAGGANVLTF	TGTGCCAGCAGTTTACAGGGGGCGGGCGGGGCCAACGTCCTGACTTTC
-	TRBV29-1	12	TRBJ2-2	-	CSVEFRSGELFF	TGCAGCGTTGAATTTCGGTCCGGGGAGCTGTTTTTT
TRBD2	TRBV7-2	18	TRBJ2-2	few	CASSLTLAGTFNTGELFF	TGTGCCAGCAGTCTTACCTTAGCGGGGACCTTTAACACCGGGGAGCTGTTTTTT
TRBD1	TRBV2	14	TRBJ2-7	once	CASSRDRGSHEQYF	TGTGCCAGCAGCCGGGACAGGGGGTCCCACGAGCAGTACTTC
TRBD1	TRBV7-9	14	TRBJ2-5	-	CASSVPGGEETQYF	TGTGCCAGCAGCGTCCCAGGGGGCGAAGAGACCCAGTACTTC
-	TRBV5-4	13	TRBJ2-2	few	CASRPDRFGELFF	TGTGCCAGCAGACCAGACAGGTTTGGGGAGCTGTTTTTT
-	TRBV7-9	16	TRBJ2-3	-	CASSLDLGGGTDTQYF	TGTGCCAGCAGCTTAGACCTGGGCGGGGGCACAGATACGCAGTATTTT
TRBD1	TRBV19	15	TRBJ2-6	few	CASRDRGPGANVLTF	TGTGCCAGTAGAGACAGGGGGCCTGGGGCCAACGTCCTGACTTTC
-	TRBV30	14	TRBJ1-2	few	CAWTGRGGLNGYTF	TGTGCCTGGACTGGGAGGGGTGGATTAAATGGCTACACCTTC
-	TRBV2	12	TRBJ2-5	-	CASSVQQETQYF	TGTGCCAGCAGTGTCCAGCAAGAGACCCAGTACTTC
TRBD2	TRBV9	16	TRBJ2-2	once	CASSGLAGGLGGELFF	TGTGCCAGCAGCGGACTAGCGGGGGGGCTGGGCGGGGAGCTGTTTTTT
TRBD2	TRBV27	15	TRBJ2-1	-	CASSLRREADNEQFF	TGTGCCAGCAGTTTGCGGCGGGAGGCCGACAATGAGCAGTTCTTC
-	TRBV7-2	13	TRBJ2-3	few	CASSWFEKDTQYF	TGTGCCAGCAGCTGGTTCGAGAAGGATACGCAGTATTTT
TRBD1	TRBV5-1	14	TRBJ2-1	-	CASSFPGQGNEQFF	TGCGCCAGCAGCTTTCCGGGACAGGGGAATGAGCAGTTCTTC
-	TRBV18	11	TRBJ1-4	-	CASSPSEKLFF	TGTGCCAGCTCACCCTCCGAAAAACTGTTTTTT
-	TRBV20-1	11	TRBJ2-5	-	CSATASETQYF	TGCAGTGCTACTGCGAGTGAGACCCAGTACTTC
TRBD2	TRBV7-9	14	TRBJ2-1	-	CASSLGPGRGEQFF	TGTGCCAGCAGCTTAGGCCCCGGGAGGGGTGAGCAGTTCTTC
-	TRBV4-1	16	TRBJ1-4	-	CASSQPTGKRDEKLFF	TGCGCCAGCAGCCAGCCAACAGGGAAGAGGGATGAAAAACTGTTTTTT
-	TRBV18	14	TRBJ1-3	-	CASTPNSSGNTIYF	TGTGCCAGCACCCCTAACAGCTCTGGAAACACCATATATTTT
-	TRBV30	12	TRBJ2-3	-	CAWAPGTDTQYF	TGTGCCTGGGCCCCGGGTACAGATACGCAGTATTTT
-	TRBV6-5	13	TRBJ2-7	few	CASRGANSYEQYF	TGTGCCAGCAGGGGGGCGAACTCCTACGAGCAGTACTTC
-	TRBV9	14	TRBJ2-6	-	CASSSYSGANVLTF	TGTGCCAGCAGCTCCTACTCTGGGGCCAACGTCCTGACTTTC
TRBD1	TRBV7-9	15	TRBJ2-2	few	CASSLGQGDTGELFF	TGTGCCAGCAGCTTAGGACAGGGTGACACCGGGGAGCTGTTTTTT
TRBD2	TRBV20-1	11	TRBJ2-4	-	CSAPTGGIQYF	TGCAGTGCGCCGACGGGGGGCATTCAGTACTTC
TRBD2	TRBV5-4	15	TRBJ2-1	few	CASSFEREGYNEQFF	TGTGCCAGCAGCTTCGAGCGGGAGGGCTACAATGAGCAGTTCTTC